This T cell receptor beta chain comes out of a study of identical twins. On this clonotype itself: Its antigen is not identified.

Study results and limitations: In beta out-of-frame sequences, the excess sharing between twins was weaker.

V lost 1 base to trimming and J lost 8 bases, with 7 bases between them. CDR3 length equals 12 residues. Addition of a universal primer site occurred through template switching, and cDNA carried unique molecular identifiers. TCRdb ran MiXCR on the 5' RACE reads and lists one entry per CDR3 protein. This table has 500,000 to 600,000 distinct CDR3 sequences, 22% appearing once. The sample was also reused in another study, on T cells expressing NK-cell markers. As reported in that work: It remained uncertain whether the expanded NKG2C+ T cell clones were specific for HCMV antigens.

The TCR originated in a woman aged 18-30 years in good health. The V call is TRBV12-3 or TRBV12-4, the J call TRBJ2-3; unclear D gene. Sequencing was performed on CD4+ T cells sorted from blood. The CDR3: CASSLGWSTQYF. In DNA form, the CDR3 reads TGTGCCAGCAGTTTAGGTTGGTCTACGCAGTATTTT.